These 29 T cell receptor beta chains share one sample of origin, sequenced in a study of blood T cells in healthy people across ages. Primed by a sample-barcoded 5' primer and a J-beta primer mix, a second PCR proceeded for about 6 to 11 cycles. TCRdb ran MiXCR on the 5' RACE reads and lists one entry per CDR3 protein. The table shows about 1.6 million distinct CDR3 sequences, with around 35% occurring only once. Sequenced input: blood. The receptors shown here come from a woman in her thirties in good health.

The rearrangement links TRBV28 to TRBJ2-2; 9 positions agree with TRBD2. From germline, CDR1 is MDHEN and CDR2 SYDVKM. V lost 3 bases to trimming and J lost 5 bases; unmatched junction nucleotides: 7. The CDR3 runs to 16 residues. CDR3 loop: CASSFPLAGNTGELFF. The DNA for the CDR3 is TGTGCCAGCAGTTTTCCCCTAGCGGGAAATACCGGGGAGCTGTTTTTT.

This clonotype was observed a few times. V gene TRBV20-1 combines with J gene TRBJ1-5; D call uncertain. The CDR3 spans 12 residues. Germline V gene data show CDR1 as DFQATT and CDR2 as SNEGSKA (reference sequence). V dropped 0 bases and J dropped 7 bases, with 7 bases sitting between them. The CDR3 here is CSARDAPQPQHF. As DNA, the CDR3 is TGCAGTGCTAGAGATGCCCCGCAGCCCCAGCATTTT.

The chain recombines TRBV10-2 with TRBJ1-5; no clear D. Trimming removed 3 bases from V and 6 bases from J, with 12 bases in between. The CDR3 loop spans 14 amino acids. Germline V gene lookup returns CDR1 WSHSY and CDR2 SAAADI. CDR3 nucleotide sequence: TGCGCCAGCAGTGAATCGGGGTTAGGTCAGCCCCAGCATTTT. Protein: CASSESGLGQPQHF.

This clonotype was recorded many times. The rearrangement uses TRBV7-2 and TRBJ2-1, with 13 bases that match TRBD2. Germline CDR1 SGHTA, CDR2 FQGNSA. V lost 1 base, J lost 9 bases, and 6 bases stayed unmatched. The CDR3 has 16 residues. The CDR3 DNA is TGTGCCAGCAGCTTAGGACTACTAGCGGGAGGGGCTGAGCAGTTCTTC. It specifies CASSLGLLAGGAEQFF.

This clonotype came up a few times. The chain joins TRBV13 to TRBJ2-5; TRBD1 matches at 9 bases. TRBJ2-7 explains the end of the DNA better; the J call may be wrong. Germline loops: CDR1 PRHDT, CDR2 FYEKMQ (reference sequence). The CDR3 has 12 residues. The CDR3 here is CASTTGGAEQYF. The CDR3, as DNA: TGTGCCAGCACCACAGGGGGCGCCGAGCAGTACTTC.

A remark on this clonotype: An end of the junction differs from the germline gene, which may be a read error. This chain connects TRBV11-2 to TRBJ2-2; TRBD2 matches 9 bases. The CDR3 consists of 19 residues. The germline gives CDR1 SGHAT, CDR2 FQNNGV. Here the CDR3 reads CASSLLFRLAGANTGELFF. Here the CDR3 DNA reads TGTGCCAGCAGCTTATTGTTTCGATTAGCGGGAGCGAACACCGGGGAGTTGTTTTTT.

V usage is TRBV6-1 and J usage is TRBJ1-2; TRBD1 matches 9 bases. The CDR3 loop spans 11 amino acids. Germline V gene sequence: CDR1 MNHNS, CDR2 SASEGT. V lost 10 bases to trimming and J lost 7 bases; unmatched junction nucleotides: 4. Here the CDR3 reads CATGTGPGYTF. CDR3 nucleotide sequence: TGTGCCACCGGGACAGGGCCTGGCTACACCTTC.

The V call is TRBV7-9, the J call TRBJ2-5; TRBD2 matches 9 bases. The V segment lost 4 bases and the J segment 5 bases; nucleotides outside the gene matches: 17. Germline assignment: CDR1 SEHNR and CDR2 FQNEAQ (reference sequence). The CDR3 is made up of 18 amino acids. In nucleotides, the CDR3 is TGTGCCAGCAGCTCGGGGGCCGGGACTAGCATAAACTCGGAGACCCAGTACTTC. Translation: CASSSGAGTSINSETQYF.

The V and J genes are TRBV12-3 or TRBV12-4 and TRBJ1-5, with D perhaps matching TRBD1 (6 bases). V lost 5 bases, J lost 3 bases, and 14 bases lay in between. The CDR3 loop spans 15 amino acids. As DNA, the CDR3 is TGTGCCAGCAGTATCCTGGACAGACCCAATCAGCCCCAGCATTTT. This sequence encodes CASSILDRPNQPQHF.

The chain joins TRBV20-1 to TRBJ1-2, with a possible D match to TRBD1 (5 bases). V lost 0 bases and J lost 8, with 19 bases in between. Germline CDR1 DFQATT, CDR2 SNEGSKA (reference sequence). This CDR3 comprises 15 residues. CDR3 DNA: TGCAGTGCTAGAGATTGGGGCACGTTCAAAGGGGGCTACACCTTC. Translating it yields CSARDWGTFKGGYTF.

Relative to its sample, this clonotype is medium-sized. The genes are TRBV20-1 and TRBJ2-7; no definite D call. Trimming removed 7 bases from V and 0 bases from J, with 13 bases in between. The CDR3 is 13 amino acids. Germline values: CDR1 DFQATT, CDR2 SNEGSKA (reference sequence). CDR3 sequence: CSVGFSNSYEQYF. In nucleotides, the CDR3 is TGCAGTGTAGGGTTTAGCAACTCCTACGAGCAGTACTTC.

The chain carries TRBV24-1 and TRBJ2-5; tentatively, D is TRBD2 (7 bases). Per the germline V gene, CDR1 is KGHDR and CDR2 is SFDVKD. The CDR3 sequence is 14 residues long. The V and J ends lost 3 bases and 5 bases respectively, with 12 bases between them. CDR3 in amino acids: CATSDGGAGETQYF. CDR3 DNA: TGTGCCACCAGTGATGGGGGGGCAGGCGAGACCCAGTACTTC.

V and J are TRBV4-2 and TRBJ2-1; the D gene is possibly TRBD1 (5 bases). CDR3 length: 16 residues. The V end was cut by 0 bases, the J end by 0 bases, with 9 bases between. Germline V CDR1 and CDR2: LGHNA, YNFKEQ. CDR3 sequence: CASSQEGRDSYNEQFF. CDR3 coding DNA: TGTGCCAGCAGCCAAGAGGGGCGCGACTCCTACAATGAGCAGTTCTTC.

The gene calls are TRBV15 and TRBJ1-2; D is ambiguous. V was clipped by 2 bases and J by 8 bases, with 15 bases between them. Germline V lookup: CDR1 LNHNV, CDR2 YYDKDF (reference sequence). The CDR3 totals 14 residues. The DNA for the CDR3 is TGTGCCACCAGCAGATCGGCCGCGACCCGAGGCTACACCTTC. Translating gives CATSRSAATRGYTF. Full variable domain (remainder filled in from reference TRBV15 and TRBJ1-2): DAMVIQNPRYQVTQFGKPVTLSCSQTLNHNVMYWYQQKSSQAPKLLFHYYDKDFNNEADTPDNFQSRRPNTSFCFLDIRSPGLGDTAMYLCATSRSAATRGYTFGSGTRLTVV.

This clonotype was counted ten times or more. The V gene is TRBV10-3, the J gene TRBJ2-1, with TRBD1 matching over 8 bases. This CDR3 has 13 amino acids. Per germline, CDR1 ENHRY and CDR2 SYGVKD. The J segment lost 7 bases and the V segment lost 6 bases, leaving 5 bases of the junction unmatched. In DNA, the CDR3 is TGTGCCATCAGCCTGACAGGGGATAATGAGCAGTTCTTC. This encodes CAISLTGDNEQFF.

This chain links TRBV20-1 with TRBJ2-5; 10 bases align to TRBD2. The V gene end was trimmed by 2 bases and the J gene end by 2 bases; junction bases not matched to a gene: 5. The CDR3 sequence is 15 residues long. Germline lookup yields CDR1 DFQATT and CDR2 SNEGSKA (reference sequence). The CDR3 DNA reads TGCAGTGCTAGACCCGGGACTAGCGTGCAAGAGACCCAGTACTTC. Encoded protein: CSARPGTSVQETQYF.

This clonotype was found a few times. The rearrangement joins TRBV7-6 to TRBJ2-1; 13 bases line up with TRBD2. V lost 2 bases to trimming and J lost 7 bases; unmatched junction nucleotides: 5. Germline CDR1 is SGHVS and CDR2 is FNYEAQ. There are 16 residues in the CDR3. The CDR3, as DNA: TGTGCCAGCAGCTTAATCGGACTAGCGGGAGCGAATGAGCAGTTCTTC. Its protein is CASSLIGLAGANEQFF.

V and J are TRBV11-2 and TRBJ2-2, with 8 bases that match TRBD1. After removal of 5 bases from V and 7 bases from J, the junction contained 3 bases not matched to a gene. CDR3 length: 13 residues. Germline V gene lookup returns CDR1 SGHAT and CDR2 FQNNGV. In nucleotides, the CDR3 is TGTGCCAGCAGCCAGACAGGGGTCGGGGAGCTGTTTTTT. Encoded protein: CASSQTGVGELFF.

There are a few counts of this clonotype. V usage is TRBV20-1 and J usage is TRBJ2-3, with TRBD2 as a possible D gene (5 bases). There are 15 residues in the CDR3. V was shortened by 4 bases and J by 2 bases, with 16 bases between the two germline ends. Germline values: CDR1 DFQATT, CDR2 SNEGSKA (reference sequence). The DNA for the CDR3 is TGCAGTGCTAAGAGGAGGCGGCGGAACACAGATACGCAGTATTTT. It is translated as CSAKRRRRNTDTQYF.

The rearrangement links TRBV20-1 to TRBJ2-1; 9 nucleotides align to TRBD2. The CDR3 contains 15 residues. Germline CDR1 is DFQATT and CDR2 is SNEGSKA (reference sequence). V lost 5 bases to trimming and J lost 0 bases; unmatched junction nucleotides: 5. The DNA for the CDR3 is TGCAGTGCTGGCGGGGGGGTTAGCTCCTACAATGAGCAGTTCTTC. Its translation: CSAGGGVSSYNEQFF.

The gene calls are TRBV5-1 and TRBJ1-6; 7 bases are a match to TRBD1. The CDR3 length is 14 residues. Germline CDR1 is SGHRS and CDR2 is YFSETQ. After removal of 2 bases from V and 7 bases from J, the junction contained 3 bases not matched to a gene. The CDR3 DNA reads as TGCGCCAGCAGCTTCGGACAGGAGAATTCACCCCTCCACTTT. As protein: CASSFGQENSPLHF.

This clonotype was observed a handful of times. The chain has TRBV18 and TRBJ2-3; TRBD2 is a possible D gene (6 bases). CDR3 length: 16 amino acids. CDR1 is KGHSH and CDR2 is LQKENI in the germline V gene. Deletions cut 2 bases from V and 0 bases from J, with 12 bases between. The DNA for the CDR3 is TGTGCCAGCTCACCAATCGGGGGAACTAGCACAGATACGCAGTATTTT. Translated, it gives CASSPIGGTSTDTQYF.

V gene TRBV20-1 combines with J gene TRBJ1-1, with 7 bases matching TRBD1. J gave up 8 bases and V 1 base, and 10 bases lay outside the gene matches. This CDR3 spans 14 amino acids. The germline gives CDR1 DFQATT, CDR2 SNEGSKA (reference sequence). The CDR3 DNA sequence: TGCAGTGCTAGAGGGACCGAAGGGGGCCGAGAAGCTTTCTTT. This gives the protein CSARGTEGGREAFF.

The V call is TRBV20-1, the J call TRBJ1-4; no clear D gene. Germline values: CDR1 DFQATT, CDR2 SNEGSKA (reference sequence). This CDR3 has 12 residues. V lost 3 bases to trimming and J lost 7 bases, with 9 bases between them. The CDR3 DNA reads as TGCAGTGCTAGCGGGGAGGGTGAAAAACTGTTTTTT. It specifies CSASGEGEKLFF.

The chain employs TRBV3-1 and TRBJ2-5; D might be TRBD1 (6 bases). The germline V gene encodes CDR1 LGHDT and CDR2 YNNKEL (reference sequence). V dropped 2 bases and J dropped 4 bases, with 17 bases sitting between them. The CDR3 runs to 16 residues. The CDR3 sequence is CASSQLITGRRETQYF. CDR3 nucleotide sequence: TGTGCCAGCAGCCAACTCATTACAGGGAGACGAGAGACCCAGTACTTC.

Concerning this clonotype itself: At one end the junction does not follow the germline gene, possibly because of a read error. V is TRBV5-1 and J is TRBJ1-1; D remains ambiguous. CDR3 length: 14 residues. CDR1 SGHRS and CDR2 YFSETQ come from the germline V gene. The CDR3 bases are TGCGCCGGCAGCCCCGGGCAGACGGGCACTGAAGCTTTCTTT. Translation: CAGSPGQTGTEAFF. The variable domain in full, with the rest retrieved from reference TRBV5-1 and TRBJ1-1, is KAGVTQTPRYLIKTRGQQVTLSCSPISGHRSVSWYQQTPGQGLQFLFEYFSETQRNKGNFPGRFSGRQFSNSRSEMNVSTLELGDSALYLCAGSPGQTGTEAFFGQGTRLTVV.

V usage is TRBV28 and J usage is TRBJ1-4; 8 nucleotides agree with TRBD1. This CDR3 contains 15 residues. V trimming: 6 bases; J trimming: 7 bases; junction bases outside the gene matches: 10. Germline V CDR1 and CDR2: MDHEN, SYDVKM. The CDR3 spells CASRPSGGLVEKLFF. The CDR3 nucleotides read TGTGCCAGCAGACCCTCAGGGGGCTTGGTTGAAAAACTGTTTTTT.

This clonotype has only a few counts. The rearrangement links TRBV28 to TRBJ2-1; tentatively, D is TRBD1 (5 bases). Germline CDR1 reads MDHEN; CDR2 reads SYDVKM. The CDR3 loop spans 17 amino acids. Trimming took 6 bases from V and 0 from J, leaving 18 bases between them. The CDR3 is CASSRHQGAISYNEQFF. The CDR3 DNA sequence: TGTGCCAGCAGCCGGCACCAGGGTGCAATCTCCTACAATGAGCAGTTCTTC.

As regards this clonotype: The CDR3 ends on some other residue instead of the conserved phenylalanine or tryptophan, so this is likely a read error. V and J are TRBV20-1 and TRBJ2-1, with 9 bases that match TRBD2. The CDR3 is 15 amino acids. The V segment lost 0 bases and the J segment 3 bases; nucleotides outside the gene matches: 3. CDR1 and CDR2 from the germline V gene are DFQATT and SNEGSKA (reference sequence). DNA of the CDR3: TGCAGTGCTAGAGAGGCTAGCGGGGACTACAATGAGCAGTTCCTC. Protein product: CSAREASGDYNEQFL.